Shown below are 2 T cell receptor beta chains from a single sample sequenced in a study of OX40 agonist ivuxolimab in advanced cancers. This table comes from immunoSEQ multiplex PCR, and its TCRdb copy is limited to in-frame clones, with some not included. The top ten hold approximately 0.15% of the sample, which has around 100,000 clones, approximately 91% seen once. The sample in question was CD4+ or CD8+ T cells sorted from blood, obtained in a trial of the OX40 agonist ivuxolimab. The source is an adult with an advanced solid tumor such as melanoma, head and neck, liver or kidney cancer.

The gene calls are TRBV5-1 and TRBJ1-6, with a tentative D call TRBD1 (5 bases). This CDR3 has 18 residues. Trimming shortened V by 4 bases and J by 5 bases, and 22 bases separated the two germline ends. Germline values: CDR1 SGHRS, CDR2 YFSETQ. CDR3 in amino acids: CASSRGQMGPGDNSPLHF. The CDR3 coding sequence is TGCGCCAGCAGCCGAGGACAAATGGGGCCTGGGGATAATTCACCCCTCCACTTT.

The rearrangement joins TRBV19 to TRBJ2-7; possibly TRBD1 or TRBD2 for D (5 bases each). This CDR3 comprises 14 residues. Deletions cut 4 bases from V and 0 bases from J, with 10 bases between. Germline V gene sequence: CDR1 LNHDA, CDR2 SQIVND (reference sequence). The CDR3 spells CASSTGRGSYEQYF. The CDR3 DNA sequence: TGTGCCAGTAGTACGGGACGGGGCTCCTACGAGCAGTACTTC.